The 25 T cell receptor beta chains in this list originate from one sample, sequenced in a study of CD8 T cells in Susac syndrome. Random-hexamer reverse transcription was applied to about 0.45 to 1 ug RNA. TCRdb reanalysed the immunoSEQ multiplex PCR reads using MiXCR and keeps one entry per CDR3 protein. The table shows about 240,000 distinct CDR3 sequences, with 90% to 97% occurring only once. Sequencing input: CD4+ T cells from PBMCs. Every receptor here comes from a human donor with Susac syndrome.

J is TRBJ2-3 and V is TRBV7-3; 11 bases match TRBD2. The CDR3 has 14 residues. From germline, CDR1 is SGHTA and CDR2 FQGTGA. V was clipped by 8 bases and J by 6 bases; unmatched bases: 7. CDR3 in DNA: TGTGCCAGCGGGACTAGCGGACTCCCGGATACGCAGTATTTT. Translated, it gives CASGTSGLPDTQYF.

The chain combines TRBV7-9 with TRBJ2-5; 7 nucleotides match TRBD1. The CDR3 runs to 14 residues. Germline-derived CDR1 and CDR2 are SEHNR and FQNEAQ (reference sequence). J lost 2 bases, V lost 5 bases, and 5 bases had no gene match. The CDR3 sequence: CASSHGTAQETQYF. CDR3 nucleotide sequence: TGTGCCAGCAGCCACGGGACAGCTCAAGAGACCCAGTACTTC.

This clonotype was detected only once. The chain carries TRBV20-1 and TRBJ2-2; D call uncertain. The CDR3 consists of 13 residues. Germline assignment: CDR1 DFQATT and CDR2 SNEGSKA (reference sequence). Trimming pared 1 base from V and 7 bases from J, leaving 10 bases between. The DNA of the CDR3 is TGCAGTGCTAGAGCCCGTGAGTTCGGGGAGCTGTTTTTT. Its translation is CSARAREFGELFF.

V is TRBV29-1 and J is TRBJ2-1; 9 bases line up with TRBD2. In germline, CDR1 is SQVTM, CDR2 ANQGSEA. The V gene end was trimmed by 7 bases and the J gene end by 6 bases; junction bases not matched to a gene: 13. The CDR3 covers 15 residues. CDR3 sequence: CSALSRLAASNEQFF. The CDR3 DNA reads TGCAGCGCCCTCAGTAGACTAGCGGCCTCCAATGAGCAGTTCTTC.

This clonotype was seen only once. The CDR3 DNA is TGTGCCAGCAGCCAAGGCAGGCACGGCTACGAGCAGTACTTC. Translated, it gives CASSQGRHGYEQYF. The chain joins TRBV14 to TRBJ2-7; the D is unclear. The V gene's germline CDR1 is SGHDN and CDR2 FVKESK. The ends were cut back, 1 base at V and 3 bases at J, with 10 bases in the middle. The CDR3 spans 14 residues.

The chain joins TRBV20-1 to TRBJ2-1, with D possibly TRBD1 on 6 matching bases. The CDR3 sequence is 16 residues long. From germline, CDR1 is DFQATT and CDR2 SNEGSKA (reference sequence). The V gene lost 1 base and the J gene lost 4 bases, with 17 bases spanning the gap. The DNA of the CDR3 is TGCAGTGCTAGAGTCACGACAGGAAGGATTTACAATGAGCAGTTCTTC. Amino acid sequence: CSARVTTGRIYNEQFF.

This chain joins TRBV30 and TRBJ2-1; 9 nucleotides match TRBD2. The V segment lost 8 bases and the J segment 4 bases; nucleotides outside the gene matches: 12. CDR3 length equals 15 residues. Germline values: CDR1 GTSNPN, CDR2 SVGIG (reference sequence). CDR3 sequence reads: CARLPLAGFYNEQFF. Here the CDR3 DNA reads TGTGCCCGATTACCCCTAGCGGGATTTTACAATGAGCAGTTCTTC.

The chain carries TRBV6-2 or TRBV6-3 and TRBJ2-5; 9 bases are a match to TRBD2. Losses at the gene ends were 2 bases for V and 5 bases for J; bases not matched to a gene: 3. The CDR3 consists of 14 residues. Germline CDR1 MNHEY, CDR2 SVGEGT. DNA for the CDR3: TGTGCCAGCAGTTACCTAACTAGCGGGGAGACCCAGTACTTC. Translation gives CASSYLTSGETQYF.

V is TRBV10-3 and J is TRBJ2-5, with D possibly being TRBD2 (6 bases). The CDR3 runs 13 residues. Trimming removed 3 bases at V and 5 bases at J, with 10 bases between. Germline V lookup: CDR1 ENHRY, CDR2 SYGVKD. CDR3 in amino acids: CAISEGGKETQYF. The CDR3 DNA reads TGTGCCATCAGTGAAGGAGGGAAGGAGACCCAGTACTTC.

The chain couples TRBV21-1 to TRBJ2-5; the table's D call of TRBD2 was not tested on the DNA. TRBV21-1 is listed as a pseudogene. The CDR3 runs to 15 residues. This CDR3 reads CASHYRGTVGKTQYF. As DNA, the CDR3 is TGTGCCAGCCACTATCGCGGGACCGTAGGCAAGACCCAGTACTTC.

The chain joins TRBV7-9 to TRBJ1-2, with D unclear. Germline values: CDR1 SEHNR, CDR2 FQNEAQ (reference sequence). This CDR3 is 14 amino acids long. The germline V and J ends were trimmed by 3 bases and 3 bases, with 11 bases remaining between them. Written as DNA, the CDR3 is TGTGCCAGCAGCTTTGAGATATACCACTATGGCTACACCTTC. It is translated as CASSFEIYHYGYTF. Full variable domain (rest looked up from reference TRBV7-9 and TRBJ1-2): DTGVSQNPRHKITKRGQNVTFRCDPISEHNRLYWYRQTLGQGPEFLTYFQNEAQLEKSRLLSDRFSAERPKGSFSTLEIQRTEQGDSAMYLCASSFEIYHYGYTFGSGTRLTVV.

The chain couples TRBV28 to TRBJ2-5; TRBD2 matches at 11 bases. In germline, CDR1 is MDHEN, CDR2 SYDVKM. The CDR3 is 13 amino acids. Germline trimming cut 8 bases from V and 4 bases from J; bases unmatched to any gene: 3. CDR3: CASQLAGVETQYF. In DNA form, the CDR3 reads TGTGCCAGCCAACTAGCGGGAGTAGAGACCCAGTACTTC. The whole variable domain, remainder taken from reference TRBV28 and TRBJ2-5, is DVKVTQSSRYLVKRTGEKVFLECVQDMDHENMFWYRQDPGLGLRLIYFSYDVKMKEKGDIPEGYSVSREKKERFSLILESASTNQTSMYLCASQLAGVETQYFGPGTRLLVL.

This chain uses TRBV18 with TRBJ2-4; TRBD1 matches 7 bases. CDR1 is KGHSH, CDR2 LQKENI, per germline. There are 13 residues in the CDR3. V gave up 3 bases and J gave up 6 bases; unmatched junction bases: 2. CDR3 loop: CASSPGQTNIQYF. The DNA of the CDR3 is TGTGCCAGCTCACCGGGACAGACAAACATTCAGTACTTC.

This sequence joins TRBV5-1 and TRBJ2-3, with D hard to call. The CDR3 runs to 13 residues. With 7 bases removed from V and 2 bases from J, the gap between germline ends came to 11 bases. Germline lookup yields CDR1 SGHRS and CDR2 YFSETQ. The CDR3 DNA is TGCGCCAGCCAGGCAGCCGACACAGATACGCAGTATTTT. Amino acids: CASQAADTDTQYF.

The chain employs TRBV30 and TRBJ2-1, with D uncertain. V gave up 5 bases and J gave up 5 bases, with 7 bases separating them. This CDR3 is 11 amino acids long. From germline, CDR1 is GTSNPN and CDR2 SVGIG (reference sequence). The CDR3: CAWGFDNEQFF. The CDR3 DNA reads TGTGCCTGGGGGTTCGACAATGAGCAGTTCTTC.

J is TRBJ2-1 and V is TRBV29-1, with unresolved D. CDR1 and CDR2 (germline): SQVTM, ANQGSEA. The length of the CDR3 is 10 residues. Trimming shortened V by 7 bases and J by 13 bases, and 14 bases separated the two germline ends. The CDR3 DNA sequence: TGCAGCGCAAAAGACCCGTTTCAGTTCTTC. Its translation is CSAKDPFQFF.

The rearrangement uses TRBV7-9 and TRBJ1-5; no clear D gene. With 5 bases removed from V and 9 bases from J, the gap between germline ends came to 11 bases. This CDR3 is 12 amino acids long. From germline, CDR1 is SEHNR and CDR2 FQNEAQ (reference sequence). In nucleotides, the CDR3 is TGTGCCAGCAGCGAGACACGAGGGCCCCAGCATTTT. Translating it yields CASSETRGPQHF.

J is TRBJ2-1 and V is TRBV20-1; a weak D match, TRBD2 (6 bases). This CDR3 contains 13 residues. The V end lost 3 bases, the J end lost 0 bases, and 6 bases lay between the germline ends. CDR1 is DFQATT and CDR2 is SNEGSKA in the germline V gene (reference sequence). The CDR3 here is CSASGSSYNEQFF. The CDR3 nucleotides are TGCAGTGCTAGCGGGAGCTCCTACAATGAGCAGTTCTTC.

The CDR3 coding sequence is TGTGCCAGCAGCTTAGCGTCGGGACTGAAGCAAGAGACCCAGTACTTC. Amino acid sequence: CASSLASGLKQETQYF. This chain joins TRBV7-8 and TRBJ2-5; D possibly corresponds to TRBD2 (6 bases). The V gene's germline CDR1 is SGHVS and CDR2 FQNEAQ. The CDR3 is made up of 16 amino acids. The V end was cut by 0 bases, the J end by 2 bases, with 13 bases between.

The CDR3 coding sequence is TGTGCCAGCTCCCAGGGACTAGCGGGAGCCTTCTCCTACGAGCAGTACTTC. Encoded protein: CASSQGLAGAFSYEQYF. The chain employs TRBV18 and TRBJ2-7; TRBD2 agrees at 14 bases. CDR1 and CDR2 from the germline V gene are KGHSH and LQKENI. This CDR3 is built from 17 residues. V dropped 6 bases and J dropped 0; count of bases not matched to a gene: 7.

J is TRBJ1-2 and V is TRBV28; 10 bases match TRBD1. CDR3 length equals 14 residues. Germline-derived CDR1 and CDR2 are MDHEN and SYDVKM. V lost 10 bases and J lost 8; bases outside the gene matches: 13. CDR3 coding DNA: TGTGCCAACTCCCGGGACAGGGGATTTCACGGCTACACCTTC. It encodes CANSRDRGFHGYTF.

This chain uses TRBV3-1 with TRBJ1-4; the D is unclear. Trimming removed 1 base from V and 8 bases from J, with 14 bases in between. This CDR3 has 15 residues. In germline, CDR1 is LGHDT, CDR2 YNNKEL (reference sequence). The chain's CDR3 is CASSQGRGRREKLFF. Here the CDR3 DNA reads TGTGCCAGCAGCCAAGGGCGTGGCAGAAGGGAAAAACTGTTTTTT.

The CDR3 DNA sequence: TGTGCCAGCAGCCAGGCACCGGGACTAGCGGGGGGGGAGCAGTTCTTC. Translated, it gives CASSQAPGLAGGEQFF. V usage is TRBV3-1 and J usage is TRBJ2-1; the match to TRBD2 covers 16 bases. The CDR3 has 16 amino acids. The trim removed 3 bases at V and 10 bases at J, leaving 6 bases unmatched. From germline, CDR1 is LGHDT and CDR2 YNNKEL (reference sequence).

The rearrangement uses TRBV28 and TRBJ2-1, with TRBD2 matching over 9 bases. Germline V gene sequence: CDR1 MDHEN, CDR2 SYDVKM. V dropped 7 bases and J dropped 8; count of bases not matched to a gene: 15. The CDR3 has 16 amino acids. CDR3 DNA sequence: TGTGCCAGCACCATCGAGGCTAGCGGGATCGGCGATGAGCAGTTCTTC. Translated, it gives CASTIEASGIGDEQFF. The full variable domain, with the rest looked up from reference TRBV28 and TRBJ2-1, is DVKVTQSSRYLVKRTGEKVFLECVQDMDHENMFWYRQDPGLGLRLIYFSYDVKMKEKGDIPEGYSVSREKKERFSLILESASTNQTSMYLCASTIEASGIGDEQFFGPGTRLTVL.

The CDR3 loop reads CSARADLDYGYTF. The CDR3, as DNA: TGCAGTGCTAGAGCGGACTTGGACTATGGCTACACCTTC. This chain joins TRBV20-1 and TRBJ1-2; D is uncertain. The CDR3 totals 13 residues. With 1 base removed from V and 3 bases from J, the gap between germline ends came to 9 bases. Germline CDR1 is DFQATT and CDR2 is SNEGSKA (reference sequence).